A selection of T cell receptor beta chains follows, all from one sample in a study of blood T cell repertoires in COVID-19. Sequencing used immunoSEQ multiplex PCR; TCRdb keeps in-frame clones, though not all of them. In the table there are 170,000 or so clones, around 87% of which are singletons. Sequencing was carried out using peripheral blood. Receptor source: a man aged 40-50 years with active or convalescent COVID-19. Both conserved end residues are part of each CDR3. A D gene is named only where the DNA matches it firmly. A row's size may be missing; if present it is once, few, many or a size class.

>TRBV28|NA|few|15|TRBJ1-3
CASSLEFGSGNTIYF
TGTGCCAGCAGTTTGGAATTCGGGTCTGGAAACACCATATATTTT
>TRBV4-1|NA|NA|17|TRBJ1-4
CASSQPHRRGANEKLFF
TGCGCCAGCAGCCAACCACATCGACGGGGGGCTAATGAAAAACTGTTTTTT
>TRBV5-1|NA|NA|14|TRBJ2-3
CASSLEPSTDTQYF
TGCGCCAGCTCTCTAGAGCCTAGCACAGATACGCAGTATTTT
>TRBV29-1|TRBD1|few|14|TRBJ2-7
CSGWGQGASGEQYF
TGCAGCGGGTGGGGACAGGGGGCGTCGGGCGAGCAGTACTTC
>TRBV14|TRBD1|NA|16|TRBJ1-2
CASSQGLGQINYGYTF
TGTGCCAGCAGCCAAGGGTTGGGACAGATTAACTATGGCTACACCTTC
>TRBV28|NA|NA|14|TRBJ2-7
CATRGGGRSGEQYF
TGTGCCACCAGAGGGGGGGGGAGGTCCGGCGAGCAGTACTTC
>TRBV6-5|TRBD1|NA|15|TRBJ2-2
CASSRQGANTGELFF
TGTGCCAGCAGCCGACAGGGAGCGAACACCGGGGAGCTGTTTTTT
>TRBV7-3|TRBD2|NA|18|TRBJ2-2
CASSSGLAGDANTGELFF
TGTGCCAGCAGCTCGGGACTAGCGGGCGACGCGAACACCGGGGAGCTGTTTTTT
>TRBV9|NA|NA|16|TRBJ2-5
CASSVSRGTYQETQYF
TGTGCCAGCAGCGTATCGCGGGGGACATACCAAGAGACCCAGTACTTC
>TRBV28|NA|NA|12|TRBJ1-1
CASRAGNTEAFF
TGTGCCAGCAGAGCGGGGAACACTGAAGCTTTCTTT
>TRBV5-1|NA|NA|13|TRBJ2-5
CATGGQSGETQYF
TGCGCCACCGGCGGACAGAGTGGAGAGACCCAGTACTTC
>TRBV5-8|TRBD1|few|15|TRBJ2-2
CASSSRDRITGELFF
TGTGCCAGCAGCTCCCGGGACAGGATAACCGGGGAGCTGTTTTTT
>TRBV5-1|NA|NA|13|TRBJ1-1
CASSPDRQIEAFF
TGCGCCAGCAGCCCCGACAGGCAAATTGAAGCTTTCTTT
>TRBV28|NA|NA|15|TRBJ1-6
CAGAAGSSYNSPLHF
TGTGCCGGGGCGGCAGGCAGCTCCTATAATTCACCCCTCCACTTT
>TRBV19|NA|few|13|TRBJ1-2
CASSSRRGNGYTF
TGTGCCAGTAGTTCAAGGAGGGGCAATGGCTACACCTTC
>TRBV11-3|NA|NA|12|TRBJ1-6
CASSDLSSPLHF
TGTGCCAGCAGCGATCTGAGTTCACCCCTCCACTTT
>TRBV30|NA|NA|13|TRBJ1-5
CAWSPRQNQPQHF
TGTGCCTGGAGTCCGAGACAGAATCAGCCCCAGCATTTT
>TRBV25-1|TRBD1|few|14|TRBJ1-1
CASTPTGPNTEAFF
TGTGCCAGCACCCCGACAGGGCCGAACACTGAAGCTTTCTTT
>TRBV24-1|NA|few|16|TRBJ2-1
CATSDHGGSSYNEQFF
TGTGCCACCAGTGACCACGGAGGGTCCTCCTACAATGAGCAGTTCTTC
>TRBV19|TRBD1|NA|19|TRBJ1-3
CASSIYGTGSDYSGNTIYF
TGTGCCAGTAGTATTTATGGGACAGGGTCCGACTACTCTGGAAACACCATATATTTT
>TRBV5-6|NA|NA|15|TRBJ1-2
CASSQTRTVSYGYTF
TGTGCCAGCAGCCAAACGCGGACAGTAAGCTATGGCTACACCTTC
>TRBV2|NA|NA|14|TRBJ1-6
CASTPGPGNSPLHF
TGTGCCAGCACTCCAGGCCCGGGGAATTCACCCCTCCACTTT
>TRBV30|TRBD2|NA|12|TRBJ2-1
CAWGTIPNEQFF
TGTGCCTGGGGGACTATCCCCAATGAGCAGTTCTTC
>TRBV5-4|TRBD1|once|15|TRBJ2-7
CASSLGGQGVDEQYF
TGTGCCAGCAGCTTGGGGGGACAGGGGGTGGACGAGCAGTACTTC
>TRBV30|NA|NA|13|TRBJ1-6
CALHHTINSPLHF
TGTGCCTTACACCACACAATAAATTCACCCCTCCACTTT
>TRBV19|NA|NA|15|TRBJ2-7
CASSTGNLLSYEQYF
TGTGCCAGTAGCACGGGGAACCTTCTCTCCTACGAGCAGTACTTC
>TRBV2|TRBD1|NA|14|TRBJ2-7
CASTLDRESYEQYF
TGTGCCAGCACTTTGGACAGGGAGTCCTACGAGCAGTACTTC
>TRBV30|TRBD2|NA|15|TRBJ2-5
CAWSGGLARGETQYF
TGTGCCTGGAGTGGGGGACTAGCGAGGGGAGAGACCCAGTACTTC
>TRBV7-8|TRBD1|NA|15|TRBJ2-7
CASSLNPTGTYEQYF
TGTGCCAGCAGCTTAAACCCGACAGGGACCTACGAGCAGTACTTC
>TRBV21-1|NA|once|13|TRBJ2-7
CASVAGQSYEQYF
TGTGCCAGCGTAGCGGGACAGAGCTACGAGCAGTACTTC
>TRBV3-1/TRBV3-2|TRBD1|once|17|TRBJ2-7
CASSQDRGEGGVYEQYF
TGTGCCAGCAGCCAAGATCGTGGCGAAGGGGGCGTGTACGAGCAGTACTTC
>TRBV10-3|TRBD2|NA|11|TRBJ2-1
CAVGLANEQFF
TGTGCCGTGGGACTAGCGAATGAGCAGTTCTTC
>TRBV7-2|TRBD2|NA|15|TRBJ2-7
CASGVLAGGSYEQYF
TGTGCCAGCGGTGTGCTAGCGGGGGGTTCATACGAGCAGTACTTC
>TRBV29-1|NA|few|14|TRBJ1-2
CSVEDPAGNYGYTF
TGCAGCGTTGAAGACCCGGCGGGGAACTATGGCTACACCTTC
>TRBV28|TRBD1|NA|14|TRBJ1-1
CASTTGTANTEAFF
TGTGCCAGCACCACCGGGACAGCGAACACTGAAGCTTTCTTT